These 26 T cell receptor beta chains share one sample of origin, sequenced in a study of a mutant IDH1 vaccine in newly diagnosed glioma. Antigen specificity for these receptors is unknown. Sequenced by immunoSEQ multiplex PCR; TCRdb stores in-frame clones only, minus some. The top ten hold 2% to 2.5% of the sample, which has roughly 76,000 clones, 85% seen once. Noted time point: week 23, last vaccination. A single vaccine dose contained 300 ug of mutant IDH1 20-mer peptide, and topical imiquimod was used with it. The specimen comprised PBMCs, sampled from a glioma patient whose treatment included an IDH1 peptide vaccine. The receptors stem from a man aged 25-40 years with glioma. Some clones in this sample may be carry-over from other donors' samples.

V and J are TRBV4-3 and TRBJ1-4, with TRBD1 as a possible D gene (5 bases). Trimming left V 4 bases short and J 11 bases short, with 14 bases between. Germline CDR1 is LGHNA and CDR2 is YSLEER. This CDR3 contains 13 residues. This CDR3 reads CASSRGWEGKLFF. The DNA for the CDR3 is TGCGCCAGCAGCCGCGGCTGGGAGGGGAAACTGTTTTTT.

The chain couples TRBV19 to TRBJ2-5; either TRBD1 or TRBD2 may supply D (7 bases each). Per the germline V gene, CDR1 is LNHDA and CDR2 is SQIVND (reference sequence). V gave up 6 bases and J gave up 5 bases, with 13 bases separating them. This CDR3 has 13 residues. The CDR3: CASSLRGGETQYF. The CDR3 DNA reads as TGTGCCAGTAGCCTCAGGGGGGGTGAGACCCAGTACTTC.

The CDR3 reads CASRGDRGLRGQETQYF. In DNA, the CDR3 is TGTGCCAGCCGTGGGGACAGGGGGTTGAGGGGCCAAGAGACCCAGTACTTC. The chain combines TRBV7-6 with TRBJ2-5; 11 nucleotides line up with TRBD1. CDR1 SGHVS and CDR2 FNYEAQ come from the germline V gene. Trimming took 8 bases from V and 1 from J; bases not matched to a gene: 12. The CDR3 contains 17 residues.

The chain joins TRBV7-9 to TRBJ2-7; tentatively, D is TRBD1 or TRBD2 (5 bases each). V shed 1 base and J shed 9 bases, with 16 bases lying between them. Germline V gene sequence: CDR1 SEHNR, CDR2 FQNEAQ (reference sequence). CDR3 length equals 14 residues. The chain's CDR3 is CASSLVAGSRGQYF. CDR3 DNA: TGTGCCAGCAGCTTAGTCGCCGGATCGAGGGGGCAGTACTTC.

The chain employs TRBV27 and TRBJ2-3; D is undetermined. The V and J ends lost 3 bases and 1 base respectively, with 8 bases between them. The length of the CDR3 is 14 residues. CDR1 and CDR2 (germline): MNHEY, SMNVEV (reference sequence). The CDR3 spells CASSLNRGTDTQYF. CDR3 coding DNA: TGTGCCAGCAGTTTGAACCGGGGCACAGATACGCAGTATTTT.

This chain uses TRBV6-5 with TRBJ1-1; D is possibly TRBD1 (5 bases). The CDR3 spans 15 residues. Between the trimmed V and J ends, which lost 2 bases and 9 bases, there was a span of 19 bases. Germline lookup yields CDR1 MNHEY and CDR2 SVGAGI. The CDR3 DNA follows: TGTGCCAGCAGTTACCGGTCGGCAGGGAGGATTCAAGCTTTCTTT. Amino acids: CASSYRSAGRIQAFF.

CDR3 coding DNA: TGTGCCAGCTCAGTTCAGGAGACCCAGTACTTC. This gives the protein CASSVQETQYF. The gene calls are TRBV18 and TRBJ2-5; no clear D. The CDR3 is 11 residues long. Per germline, CDR1 KGHSH and CDR2 LQKENI. V was clipped by 5 bases and J by 5 bases, with 6 bases between them.

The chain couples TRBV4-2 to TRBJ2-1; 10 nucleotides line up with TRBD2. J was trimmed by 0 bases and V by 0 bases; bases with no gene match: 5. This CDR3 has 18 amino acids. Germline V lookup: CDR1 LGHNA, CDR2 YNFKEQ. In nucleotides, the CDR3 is TGTGCCAGCAGCCAAGAGATATTAGCGGGGGGCTCCTACAATGAGCAGTTCTTC. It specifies CASSQEILAGGSYNEQFF.

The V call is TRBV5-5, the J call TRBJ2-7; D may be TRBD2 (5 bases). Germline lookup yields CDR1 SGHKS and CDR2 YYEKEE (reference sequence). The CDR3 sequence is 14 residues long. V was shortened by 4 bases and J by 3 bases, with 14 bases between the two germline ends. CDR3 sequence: CASSSGERYYEQYF. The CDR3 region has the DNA TGTGCCAGCAGCAGTGGGGAGAGATACTACGAGCAGTACTTC.

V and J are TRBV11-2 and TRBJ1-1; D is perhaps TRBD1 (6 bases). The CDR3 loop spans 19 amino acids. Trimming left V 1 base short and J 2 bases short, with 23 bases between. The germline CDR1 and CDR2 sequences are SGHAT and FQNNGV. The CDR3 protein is CASSLGPRGGRRANTEAFF. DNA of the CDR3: TGTGCCAGCAGCTTAGGGCCAAGGGGGGGGCGAAGGGCTAACACTGAAGCTTTCTTT.

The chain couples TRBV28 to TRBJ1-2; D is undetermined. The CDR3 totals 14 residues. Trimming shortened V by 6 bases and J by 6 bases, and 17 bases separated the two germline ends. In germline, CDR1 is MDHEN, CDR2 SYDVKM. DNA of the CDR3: TGTGCCAGCAGCGTCGACGGCCGGGTGGATGGCTACACCTTC. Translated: CASSVDGRVDGYTF.

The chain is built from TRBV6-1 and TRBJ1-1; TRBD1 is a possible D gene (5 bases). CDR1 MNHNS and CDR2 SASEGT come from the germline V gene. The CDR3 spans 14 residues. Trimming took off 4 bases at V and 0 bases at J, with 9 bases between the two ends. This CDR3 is CASSAWGVNTEAFF. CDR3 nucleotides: TGTGCCAGCAGTGCCTGGGGGGTGAACACTGAAGCTTTCTTT.

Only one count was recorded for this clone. CDR3 sequence reads: CASNLGGADGYTF. As DNA, the CDR3 is TGTGCCAGCAACTTAGGAGGGGCCGATGGCTACACCTTC. V and J are TRBV2 and TRBJ1-2, with a tentative D call TRBD1 (5 bases). Per germline, CDR1 SNHLY and CDR2 FYNNEI. This CDR3 contains 13 residues. V lost 7 bases and J 6 bases, leaving 15 bases between the germline ends.

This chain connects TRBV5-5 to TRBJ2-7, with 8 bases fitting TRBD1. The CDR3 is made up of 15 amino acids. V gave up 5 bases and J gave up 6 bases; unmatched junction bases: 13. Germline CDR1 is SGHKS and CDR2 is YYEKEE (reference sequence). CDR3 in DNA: TGTGCCAGCAGTCGCGCCCGGGACAGGCTTTCCGAGCAGTACTTC. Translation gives CASSRARDRLSEQYF.

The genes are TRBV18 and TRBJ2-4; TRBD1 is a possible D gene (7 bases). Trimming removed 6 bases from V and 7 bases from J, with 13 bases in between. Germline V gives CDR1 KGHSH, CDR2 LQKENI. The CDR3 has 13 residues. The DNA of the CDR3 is TGTGCCAGCTCCCAGGGGGGAACTAACATTCAGTACTTC. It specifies CASSQGGTNIQYF.

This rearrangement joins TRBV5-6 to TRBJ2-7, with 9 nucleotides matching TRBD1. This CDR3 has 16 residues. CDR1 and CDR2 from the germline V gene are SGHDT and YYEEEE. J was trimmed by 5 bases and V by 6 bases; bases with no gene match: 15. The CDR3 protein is CASIQYGGQGLHEQYF. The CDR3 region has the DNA TGTGCCAGCATCCAATATGGGGGACAGGGTCTGCACGAGCAGTACTTC.

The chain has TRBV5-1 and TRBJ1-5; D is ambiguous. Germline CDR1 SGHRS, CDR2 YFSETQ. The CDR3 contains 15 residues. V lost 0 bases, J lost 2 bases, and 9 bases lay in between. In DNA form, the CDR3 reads TGCGCCAGCAGCTTGGGGGGAATTGGCAATCAGCCCCAGCATTTT. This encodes CASSLGGIGNQPQHF.

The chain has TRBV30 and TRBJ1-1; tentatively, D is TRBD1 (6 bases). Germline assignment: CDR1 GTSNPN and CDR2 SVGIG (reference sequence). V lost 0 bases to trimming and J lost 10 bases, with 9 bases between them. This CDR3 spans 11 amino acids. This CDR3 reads CAWSVKGGAFF. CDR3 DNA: TGTGCCTGGAGTGTAAAGGGGGGAGCTTTCTTT.

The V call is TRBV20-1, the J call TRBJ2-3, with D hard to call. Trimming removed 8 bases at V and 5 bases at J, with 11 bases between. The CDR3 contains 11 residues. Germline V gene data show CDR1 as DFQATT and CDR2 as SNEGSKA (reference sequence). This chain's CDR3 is CSPLKGDTQYF. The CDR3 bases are TGCAGTCCACTAAAGGGAGATACGCAGTATTTT.

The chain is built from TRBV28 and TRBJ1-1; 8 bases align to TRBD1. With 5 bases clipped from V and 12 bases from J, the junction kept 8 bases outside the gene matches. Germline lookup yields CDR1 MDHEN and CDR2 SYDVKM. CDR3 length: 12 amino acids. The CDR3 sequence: CASSDDRGRTFF. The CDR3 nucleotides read TGTGCCAGCAGTGATGACAGGGGTAGAACTTTCTTT.

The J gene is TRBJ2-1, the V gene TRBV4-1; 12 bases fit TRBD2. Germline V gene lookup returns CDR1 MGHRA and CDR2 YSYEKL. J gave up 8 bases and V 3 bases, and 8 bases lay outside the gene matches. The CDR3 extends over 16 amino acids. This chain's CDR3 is CASSQFGLAGSDEQFF. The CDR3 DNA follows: TGCGCCAGCAGCCAGTTTGGACTAGCGGGATCCGATGAGCAGTTCTTC.

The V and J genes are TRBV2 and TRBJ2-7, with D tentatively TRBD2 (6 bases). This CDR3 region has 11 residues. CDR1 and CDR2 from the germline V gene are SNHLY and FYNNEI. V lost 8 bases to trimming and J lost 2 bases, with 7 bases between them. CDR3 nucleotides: TGTGCCAGCCGACTAGCCTACGAGCAGTACTTC. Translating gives CASRLAYEQYF.

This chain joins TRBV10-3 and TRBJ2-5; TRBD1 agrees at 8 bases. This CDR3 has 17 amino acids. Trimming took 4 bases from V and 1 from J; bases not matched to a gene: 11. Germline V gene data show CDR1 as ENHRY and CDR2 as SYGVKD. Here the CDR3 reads CAISAPDRGLTQETQYF. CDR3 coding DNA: TGTGCCATCAGTGCCCCCGACAGGGGCCTTACCCAAGAGACCCAGTACTTC.

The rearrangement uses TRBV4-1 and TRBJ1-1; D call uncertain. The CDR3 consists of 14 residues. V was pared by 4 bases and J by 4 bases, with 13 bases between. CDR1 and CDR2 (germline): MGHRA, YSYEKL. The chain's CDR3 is CASSLREGSTEAFF. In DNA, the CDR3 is TGCGCCAGCAGCCTTCGTGAAGGCAGCACTGAAGCTTTCTTT.

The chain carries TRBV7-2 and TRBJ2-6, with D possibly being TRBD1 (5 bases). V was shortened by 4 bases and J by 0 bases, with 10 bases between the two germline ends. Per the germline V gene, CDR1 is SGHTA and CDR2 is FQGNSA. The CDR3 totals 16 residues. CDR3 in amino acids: CASSSYQGSGANVLTF. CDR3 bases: TGTGCCAGCAGCTCATACCAGGGCTCTGGGGCCAACGTCCTGACTTTC.

CDR3 in DNA: TGCGCCAGCAGCTTGTATAGGGGGCTTGGCAATGAGCAGTTCTTC. Translation gives CASSLYRGLGNEQFF. The rearrangement links TRBV5-1 to TRBJ2-1; 7 bases are a match to TRBD1. The CDR3 runs to 15 residues. After removal of 1 base from V and 6 bases from J, the junction contained 7 bases not matched to a gene. From germline, CDR1 is SGHRS and CDR2 YFSETQ.